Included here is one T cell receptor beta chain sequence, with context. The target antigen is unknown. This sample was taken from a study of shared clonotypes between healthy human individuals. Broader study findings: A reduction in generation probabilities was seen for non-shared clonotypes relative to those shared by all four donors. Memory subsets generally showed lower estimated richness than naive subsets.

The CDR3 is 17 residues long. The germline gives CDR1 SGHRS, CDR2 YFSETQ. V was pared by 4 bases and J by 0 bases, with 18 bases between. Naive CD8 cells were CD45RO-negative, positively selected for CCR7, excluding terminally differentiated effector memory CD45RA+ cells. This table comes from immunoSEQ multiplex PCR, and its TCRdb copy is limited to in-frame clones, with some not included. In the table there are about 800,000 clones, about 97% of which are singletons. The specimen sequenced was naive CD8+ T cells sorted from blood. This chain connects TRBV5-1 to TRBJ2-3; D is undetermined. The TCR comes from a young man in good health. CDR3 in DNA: TGCGCCAGCAGCACAAGGTTGACCGAGACTAGCACAGATACGCAGTATTTT. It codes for CASSTRLTETSTDTQYF.